This T cell receptor (beta chain) appears in the sequencing data of a study of blood T cell repertoires in COVID-19. About the study: Specimens from acute and convalescent COVID-19 originated in the United States, Italy and Spain.

The germline V and J ends were trimmed by 5 bases and 0 bases, with 10 bases remaining between them. This CDR3 region has 15 residues. CDR1 is SGHTA and CDR2 is FQGNSA in the germline V gene. The data were produced by immunoSEQ multiplex PCR, yet TCRdb's version contains in-frame clones alone and is incomplete. The table lists about 290,000 clones, roughly 89% of them singletons. Adults between about 18 and 95 years of age took part from 20 to 25 US areas. Allocation to cohorts depended on clinical history reported by the participants. Before being deemed recovered, Cohort 3 donors had two negative PCRs, clearance, or symptom resolution.

The TCR originated in a middle-aged woman who had recovered from COVID-19. V usage is TRBV7-2 and J usage is TRBJ1-4, with unresolved D. The specimen sequenced was PBMCs or T cells enriched from blood (not recorded which). DNA of the CDR3: TGTGCCAGCAGCATCCACATTGCAACTAATGAAAAACTGTTTTTT. As protein: CASSIHIATNEKLFF.